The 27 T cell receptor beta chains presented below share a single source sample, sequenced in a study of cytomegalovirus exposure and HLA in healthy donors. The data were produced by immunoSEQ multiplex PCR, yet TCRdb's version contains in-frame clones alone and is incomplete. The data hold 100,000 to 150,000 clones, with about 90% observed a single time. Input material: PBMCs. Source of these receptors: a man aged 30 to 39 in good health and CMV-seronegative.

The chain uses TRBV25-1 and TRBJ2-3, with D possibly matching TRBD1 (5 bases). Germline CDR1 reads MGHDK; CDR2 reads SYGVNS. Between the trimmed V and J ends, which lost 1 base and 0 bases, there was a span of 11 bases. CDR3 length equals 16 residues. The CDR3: CASSEWGLESTDTQYF. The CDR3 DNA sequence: TGTGCCAGCAGTGAATGGGGCCTGGAGAGCACAGATACGCAGTATTTT.

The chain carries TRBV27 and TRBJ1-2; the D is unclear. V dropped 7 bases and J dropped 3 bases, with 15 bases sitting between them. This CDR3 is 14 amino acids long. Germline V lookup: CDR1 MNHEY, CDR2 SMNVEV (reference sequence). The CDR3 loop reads CASKQSRIYYGYTF. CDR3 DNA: TGTGCCAGCAAACAATCACGTATTTACTATGGCTACACCTTC.

In DNA form, the CDR3 reads TGTGCCAGCAGTTACGGGACAGGGGCGTTACGTGAAAAACTGTTTTTT. This sequence encodes CASSYGTGALREKLFF. The chain uses TRBV6-5 and TRBJ1-4; 10 bases are shared with TRBD1. The CDR3 is made up of 16 amino acids. V lost 2 bases, J lost 7 bases, and 7 bases stayed unmatched. Per germline, CDR1 MNHEY and CDR2 SVGAGI.

The CDR3 DNA is TGTGCCAGCAGCCACACTAGCGGGGGGGGCAATGAGCAGTTCTTC. Its protein product is CASSHTSGGGNEQFF. This sequence joins TRBV7-6 and TRBJ2-1, with 13 bases fitting TRBD2. Germline CDR1 is SGHVS and CDR2 is FNYEAQ. Trimming at V came to 5 bases and at J to 6 bases, leaving 4 bases not matched to a gene. The CDR3 runs to 15 residues.

The CDR3 DNA is TGTGCCAGCAGCCCAGAGCGGGGGGGCACCGGGGAGCTGTTTTTT. Amino acid sequence: CASSPERGGTGELFF. The V and J genes are TRBV7-2 and TRBJ2-2; 10 bases map to TRBD2. The CDR3 extends over 15 amino acids. J lost 4 bases, V lost 5 bases, and 4 bases had no gene match. Germline values: CDR1 SGHTA, CDR2 FQGNSA. Full variable domain (remainder filled in from reference TRBV7-2 and TRBJ2-2): GAGVSQSPSNKVTEKGKDVELRCDPISGHTALYWYRQSLGQGLEFLIYFQGNSAPDKSGLPSDRFSAERTGGSVSTLTIQRTQQEDSAVYLCASSPERGGTGELFFGEGSRLTVL.

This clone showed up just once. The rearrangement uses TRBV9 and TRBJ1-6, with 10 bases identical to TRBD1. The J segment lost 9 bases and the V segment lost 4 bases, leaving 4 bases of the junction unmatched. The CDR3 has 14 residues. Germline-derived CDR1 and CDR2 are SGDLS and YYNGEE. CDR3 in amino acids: CASSPRQGASPLHF. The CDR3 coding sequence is TGTGCCAGCAGCCCCCGACAGGGGGCTTCACCCCTCCACTTT.

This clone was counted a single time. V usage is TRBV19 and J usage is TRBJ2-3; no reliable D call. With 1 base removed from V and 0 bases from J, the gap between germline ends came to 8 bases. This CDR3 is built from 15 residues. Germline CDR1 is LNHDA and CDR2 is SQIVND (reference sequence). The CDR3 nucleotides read TGTGCCAGTAGTATAGCGGCGACTAGCACAGATACGCAGTATTTT. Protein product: CASSIAATSTDTQYF.

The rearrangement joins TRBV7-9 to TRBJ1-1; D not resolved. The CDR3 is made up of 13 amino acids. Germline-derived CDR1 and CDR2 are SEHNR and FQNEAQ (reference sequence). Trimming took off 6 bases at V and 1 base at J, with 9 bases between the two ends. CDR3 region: CASSFTPNTEAFF. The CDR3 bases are TGTGCCAGCAGTTTCACACCGAACACTGAAGCTTTCTTT.

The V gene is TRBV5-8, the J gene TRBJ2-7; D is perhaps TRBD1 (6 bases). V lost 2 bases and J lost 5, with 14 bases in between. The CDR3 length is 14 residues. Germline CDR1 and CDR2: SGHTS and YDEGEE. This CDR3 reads CASSFPGAYNEQYF. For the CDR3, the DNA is TGTGCCAGCAGCTTTCCAGGGGCCTACAACGAGCAGTACTTC.

CDR3 sequence reads: CASSGPDSTNQPQHF. Written as DNA, the CDR3 is TGTGCCAGCAGCGGACCTGACAGCACGAATCAGCCCCAGCATTTT. The genes are TRBV9 and TRBJ1-5; the D gene is possibly TRBD1 (5 bases). Trimming took off 3 bases at V and 4 bases at J, with 14 bases between the two ends. This CDR3 has 15 amino acids. Germline V gene data show CDR1 as SGDLS and CDR2 as YYNGEE.

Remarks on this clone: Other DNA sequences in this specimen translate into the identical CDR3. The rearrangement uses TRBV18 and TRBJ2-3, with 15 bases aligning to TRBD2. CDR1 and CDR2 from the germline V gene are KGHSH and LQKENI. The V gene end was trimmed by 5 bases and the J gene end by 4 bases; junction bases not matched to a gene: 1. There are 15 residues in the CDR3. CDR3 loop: CASSRTSGGADTQYF. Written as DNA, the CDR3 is TGTGCCAGCTCAAGGACTAGCGGGGGGGCAGATACGCAGTATTTT.

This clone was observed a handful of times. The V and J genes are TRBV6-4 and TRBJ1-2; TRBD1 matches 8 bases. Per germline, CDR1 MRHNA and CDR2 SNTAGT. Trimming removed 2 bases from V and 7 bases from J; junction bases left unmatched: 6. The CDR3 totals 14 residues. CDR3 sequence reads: CASSDRGQASGYTF. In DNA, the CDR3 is TGTGCCAGCAGTGACCGGGGACAGGCGTCTGGCTACACCTTC.

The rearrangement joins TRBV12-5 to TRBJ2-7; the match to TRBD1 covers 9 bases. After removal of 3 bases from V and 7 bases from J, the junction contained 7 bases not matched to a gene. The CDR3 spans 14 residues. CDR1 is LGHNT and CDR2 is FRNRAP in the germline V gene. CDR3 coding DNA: TGTGCTAGTGGTTTAGGGACAGGGAGCATGGAGCAGTACTTC. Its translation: CASGLGTGSMEQYF.

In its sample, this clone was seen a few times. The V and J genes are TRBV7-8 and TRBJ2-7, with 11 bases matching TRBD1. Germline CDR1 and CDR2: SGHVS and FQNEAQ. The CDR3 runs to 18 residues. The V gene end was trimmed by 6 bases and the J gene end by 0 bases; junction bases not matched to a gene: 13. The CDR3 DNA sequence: TGTGCCAGCAGTCAACCCGGGACAGGGGGACTACTCTCCTACGAGCAGTACTTC. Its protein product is CASSQPGTGGLLSYEQYF.

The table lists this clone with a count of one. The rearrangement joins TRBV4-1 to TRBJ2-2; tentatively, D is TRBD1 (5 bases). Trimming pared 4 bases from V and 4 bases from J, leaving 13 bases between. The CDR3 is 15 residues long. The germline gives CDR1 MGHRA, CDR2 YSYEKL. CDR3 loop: CASSLWQGGTGELFF. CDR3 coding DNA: TGCGCCAGCAGCCTCTGGCAGGGCGGCACCGGGGAGCTGTTTTTT.

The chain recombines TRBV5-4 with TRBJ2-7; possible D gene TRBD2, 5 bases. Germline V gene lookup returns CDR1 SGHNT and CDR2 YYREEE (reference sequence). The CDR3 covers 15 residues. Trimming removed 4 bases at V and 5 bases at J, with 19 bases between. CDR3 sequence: CASSAGGLAMNEQYF. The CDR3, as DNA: TGTGCCAGCAGCGCCGGCGGGCTAGCAATGAACGAGCAGTACTTC. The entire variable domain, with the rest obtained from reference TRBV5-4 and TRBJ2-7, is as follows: ETGVTQSPTHLIKTRGQQVTLRCSSQSGHNTVSWYQQALGQGPQFIFQYYREEENGRGNFPPRFSGLQFPNYSSELNVNALELDDSALYLCASSAGGLAMNEQYFGPGTRLTVT.

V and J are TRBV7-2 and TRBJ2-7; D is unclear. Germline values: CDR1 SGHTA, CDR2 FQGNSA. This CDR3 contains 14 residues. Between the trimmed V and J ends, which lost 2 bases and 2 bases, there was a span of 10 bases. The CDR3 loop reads CASSLTGSTYEQYF. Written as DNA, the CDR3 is TGTGCCAGCAGCTTAACGGGTAGCACCTACGAGCAGTACTTC.

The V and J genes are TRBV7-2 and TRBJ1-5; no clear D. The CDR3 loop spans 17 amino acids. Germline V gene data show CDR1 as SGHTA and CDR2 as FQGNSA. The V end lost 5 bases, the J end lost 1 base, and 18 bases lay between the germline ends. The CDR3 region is CASSPRRASGSNQPQHF. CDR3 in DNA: TGTGCCAGCAGCCCTAGGAGGGCCTCGGGGAGCAATCAGCCCCAGCATTTT. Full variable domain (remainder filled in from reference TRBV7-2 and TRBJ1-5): GAGVSQSPSNKVTEKGKDVELRCDPISGHTALYWYRQSLGQGLEFLIYFQGNSAPDKSGLPSDRFSAERTGGSVSTLTIQRTQQEDSAVYLCASSPRRASGSNQPQHFGDGTRLSIL.

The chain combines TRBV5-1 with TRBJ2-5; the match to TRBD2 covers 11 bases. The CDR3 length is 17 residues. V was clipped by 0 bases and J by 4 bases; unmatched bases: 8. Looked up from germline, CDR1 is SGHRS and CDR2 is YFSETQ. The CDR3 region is CASSLVLAGGRGETQYF. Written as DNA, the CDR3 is TGCGCCAGCAGCTTGGTCCTAGCGGGGGGCCGAGGAGAGACCCAGTACTTC.

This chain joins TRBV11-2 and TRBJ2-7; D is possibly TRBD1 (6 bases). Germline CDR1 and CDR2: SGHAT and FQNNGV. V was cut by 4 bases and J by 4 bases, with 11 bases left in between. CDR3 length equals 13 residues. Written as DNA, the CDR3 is TGTGCCAGCAGCTCCGGGACACGTTACGAGCAGTACTTC. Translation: CASSSGTRYEQYF.

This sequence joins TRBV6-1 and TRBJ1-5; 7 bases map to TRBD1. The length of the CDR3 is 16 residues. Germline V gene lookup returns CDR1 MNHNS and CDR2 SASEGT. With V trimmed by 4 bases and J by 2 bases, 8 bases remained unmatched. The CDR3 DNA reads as TGTGCCAGCAGTGCCCGACAGGGTATGGGCAATCAGCCCCAGCATTTT. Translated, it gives CASSARQGMGNQPQHF.

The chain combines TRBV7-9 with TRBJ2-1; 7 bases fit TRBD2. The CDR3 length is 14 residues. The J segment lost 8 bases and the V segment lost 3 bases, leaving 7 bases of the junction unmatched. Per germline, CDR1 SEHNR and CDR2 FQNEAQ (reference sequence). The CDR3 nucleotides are TGTGCCAGCAGCTTTCAGACTAGCACGGATGAGCAGTTCTTC. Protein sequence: CASSFQTSTDEQFF.

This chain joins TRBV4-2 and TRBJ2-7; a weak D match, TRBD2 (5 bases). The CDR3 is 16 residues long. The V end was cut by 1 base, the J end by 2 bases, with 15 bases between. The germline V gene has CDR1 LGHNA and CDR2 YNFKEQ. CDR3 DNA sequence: TGTGCCAGCAGCCAAGTCACGGGAATTTCACCCTACGAGCAGTACTTC. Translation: CASSQVTGISPYEQYF.

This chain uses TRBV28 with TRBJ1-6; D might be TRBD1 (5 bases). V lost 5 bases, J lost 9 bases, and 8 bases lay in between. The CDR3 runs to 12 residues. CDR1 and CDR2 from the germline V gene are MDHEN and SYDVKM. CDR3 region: CASSARVSPLHF. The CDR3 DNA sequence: TGTGCCAGCAGTGCCAGGGTTTCACCCCTCCACTTT.

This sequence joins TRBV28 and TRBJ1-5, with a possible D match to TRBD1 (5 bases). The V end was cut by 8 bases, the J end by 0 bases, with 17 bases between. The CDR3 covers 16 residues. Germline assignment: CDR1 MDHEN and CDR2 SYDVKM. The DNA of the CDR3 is TGTGCCAGCGGGGGGGTCGGTGGTTATAGCAATCAGCCCCAGCATTTT. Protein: CASGGVGGYSNQPQHF. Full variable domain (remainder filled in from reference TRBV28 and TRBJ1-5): DVKVTQSSRYLVKRTGEKVFLECVQDMDHENMFWYRQDPGLGLRLIYFSYDVKMKEKGDIPEGYSVSREKKERFSLILESASTNQTSMYLCASGGVGGYSNQPQHFGDGTRLSIL.

The chain's CDR3 is CASSLVLDRVRGYTF. CDR3 in DNA: TGTGCCAGCAGCTTAGTCTTAGACAGGGTTCGTGGCTACACCTTC. The rearrangement links TRBV7-2 to TRBJ1-2, with 7 nucleotides matching TRBD1. CDR3 length: 15 amino acids. Losses at the gene ends were 1 base for V and 7 bases for J; bases not matched to a gene: 9. The V gene's germline CDR1 is SGHTA and CDR2 FQGNSA.

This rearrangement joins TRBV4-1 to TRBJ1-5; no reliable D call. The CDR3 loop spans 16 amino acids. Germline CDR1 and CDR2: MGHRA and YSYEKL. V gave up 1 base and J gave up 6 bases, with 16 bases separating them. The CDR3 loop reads CASSQGPFTRFQPQHF. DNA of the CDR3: TGCGCCAGCAGCCAAGGTCCGTTTACTCGGTTTCAGCCCCAGCATTTT.